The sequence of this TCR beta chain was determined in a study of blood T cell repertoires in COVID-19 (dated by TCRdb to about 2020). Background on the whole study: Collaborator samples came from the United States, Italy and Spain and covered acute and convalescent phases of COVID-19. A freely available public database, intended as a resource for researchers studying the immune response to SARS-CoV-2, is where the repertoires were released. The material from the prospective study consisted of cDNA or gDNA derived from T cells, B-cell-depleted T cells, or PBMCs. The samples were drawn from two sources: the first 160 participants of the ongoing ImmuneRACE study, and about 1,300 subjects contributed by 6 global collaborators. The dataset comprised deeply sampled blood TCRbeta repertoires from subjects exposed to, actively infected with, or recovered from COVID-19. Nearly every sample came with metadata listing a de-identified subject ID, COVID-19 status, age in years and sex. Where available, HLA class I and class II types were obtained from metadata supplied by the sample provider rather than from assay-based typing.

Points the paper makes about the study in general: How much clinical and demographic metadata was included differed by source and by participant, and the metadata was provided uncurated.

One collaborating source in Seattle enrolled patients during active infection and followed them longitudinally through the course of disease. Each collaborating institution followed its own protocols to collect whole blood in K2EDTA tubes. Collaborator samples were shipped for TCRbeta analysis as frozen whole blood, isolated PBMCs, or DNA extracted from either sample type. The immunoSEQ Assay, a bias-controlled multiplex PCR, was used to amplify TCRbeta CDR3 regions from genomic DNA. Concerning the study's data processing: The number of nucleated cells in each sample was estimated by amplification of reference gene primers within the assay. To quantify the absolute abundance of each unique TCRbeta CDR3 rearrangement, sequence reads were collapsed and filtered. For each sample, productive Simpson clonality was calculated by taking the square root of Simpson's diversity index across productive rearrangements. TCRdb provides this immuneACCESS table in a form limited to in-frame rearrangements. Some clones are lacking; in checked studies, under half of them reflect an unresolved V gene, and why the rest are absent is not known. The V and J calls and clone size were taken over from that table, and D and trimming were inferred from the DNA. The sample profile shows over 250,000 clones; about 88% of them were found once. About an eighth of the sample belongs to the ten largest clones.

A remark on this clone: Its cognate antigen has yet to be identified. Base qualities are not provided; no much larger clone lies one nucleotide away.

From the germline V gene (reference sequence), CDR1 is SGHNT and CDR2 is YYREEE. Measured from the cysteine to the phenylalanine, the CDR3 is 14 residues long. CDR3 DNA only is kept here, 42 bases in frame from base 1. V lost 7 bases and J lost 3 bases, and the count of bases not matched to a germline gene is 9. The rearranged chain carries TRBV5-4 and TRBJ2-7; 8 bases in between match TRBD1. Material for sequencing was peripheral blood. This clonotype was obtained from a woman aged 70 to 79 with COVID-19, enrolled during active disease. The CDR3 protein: CASQQGGEVYEQYF. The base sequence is TGTGCCAGCCAACAGGGGGGCGAAGTCTACGAGCAGTACTTC.